These 17 T cell receptor beta chains came from one sample sequenced in a study of T-cell memory formation after mild COVID-19. MiXCR was run by TCRdb on the 5' RACE reads, yielding one entry per CDR3 protein. The repertoire has about 600,000 distinct CDR3 sequences, about 20% of them found once; the top ten carry around 7.7%. Sequenced sample: PBMCs or a T cell subset sorted from them (not recorded which). These receptors all stem from an adult woman who had mild COVID-19 (a few samples of this study predate the infection). Cell type and time point are not known.

The chain joins TRBV2 to TRBJ1-2, with D perhaps TRBD1 (5 bases). The CDR3 is made up of 12 amino acids. Germline V lookup: CDR1 SNHLY, CDR2 FYNNEI. Deletions cut 1 base from V and 14 bases from J, with 14 bases between. CDR3: CASSEDGAGGTF. The DNA of the CDR3 is TGTGCCAGCAGTGAAGATGGGGCCGGGGGGACCTTC.

This clonotype was observed a few times. The chain carries TRBV12-3 or TRBV12-4 and TRBJ1-1; the D gene is possibly TRBD1 (5 bases). V was trimmed by 3 bases and J by 8 bases, leaving 13 bases between them. CDR3 length: 13 amino acids. The CDR3 region is CASSFFVGPEAFF. CDR3 in DNA: TGTGCCAGCAGTTTTTTCGTGGGGCCCGAAGCTTTCTTT.

This clonotype was counted between two and nine times. This chain joins TRBV7-6 and TRBJ2-5; D uncertain. CDR1 is SGHVS, CDR2 FNYEAQ, per germline. V was pared by 3 bases and J by 0 bases, with 8 bases between. The CDR3 runs to 14 residues. This CDR3 reads CASSFTRHQETQYF. CDR3 coding DNA: TGTGCCAGCAGCTTCACCCGGCACCAAGAGACCCAGTACTTC.

The chain joins TRBV12-5 to TRBJ2-1; D might be TRBD1 or TRBD2, each matching 5 bases. From germline, CDR1 is LGHNT and CDR2 FRNRAP. V lost 6 bases to trimming and J lost 5 bases, with 17 bases between them. The CDR3 sequence is 15 residues long. CDR3 DNA sequence: TGTGCTAGTGGCCGGGGCGGACAAGGGGACAATGAGCAGTTCTTC. This encodes CASGRGGQGDNEQFF.

This clonotype was counted only a few times. The chain is built from TRBV25-1 and TRBJ1-1; no clear D. This CDR3 comprises 14 residues. Germline V gene lookup returns CDR1 MGHDK and CDR2 SYGVNS. V lost 3 bases and J lost 4, with 12 bases in between. The CDR3 loop reads CASSDEARGTEAFF. In DNA, the CDR3 is TGTGCCAGCAGTGATGAGGCCCGAGGCACTGAAGCTTTCTTT.

This rearrangement joins TRBV6-2 or TRBV6-3 to TRBJ1-2, with D possibly matching TRBD1 (6 bases). This CDR3 comprises 14 residues. Germline V lookup: CDR1 MNHEY, CDR2 SVGEGT. The V gene lost 2 bases and the J gene lost 8 bases, with 15 bases spanning the gap. CDR3 coding DNA: TGTGCCAGCAGTTACCAAGGGACATCAGGAGGCTACACCTTC. Residues: CASSYQGTSGGYTF.

There are a few counts of this clonotype. The chain combines TRBV7-9 with TRBJ1-1, with 7 bases matching TRBD1. Germline V CDR1 and CDR2: SEHNR, FQNEAQ (reference sequence). V was clipped by 8 bases and J by 7 bases; unmatched bases: 4. This CDR3 contains 11 residues. DNA of the CDR3: TGTGCCAGCTGGGGACAGCGTGAAGCTTTCTTT. It translates to CASWGQREAFF. The full variable domain, its missing parts supplied by reference TRBV7-9 and TRBJ1-1, is DTGVSQNPRHKITKRGQNVTFRCDPISEHNRLYWYRQTLGQGPEFLTYFQNEAQLEKSRLLSDRFSAERPKGSFSTLEIQRTEQGDSAMYLCASWGQREAFFGQGTRLTVV.

The chain links TRBV4-2 to TRBJ1-1; no clear D gene. Looked up from germline, CDR1 is LGHNA and CDR2 is YNFKEQ. The V gene lost 9 bases and the J gene lost 0 bases, with 14 bases spanning the gap. The CDR3 consists of 14 residues. The DNA of the CDR3 is TGTGCCAGTTCGCCCCTGAACATGAACACTGAAGCTTTCTTT. This codes for CASSPLNMNTEAFF.

The V and J genes are TRBV5-4 and TRBJ2-3, with a tentative D call TRBD2 (5 bases). The V gene lost 2 bases and the J gene lost 2 bases, with 15 bases spanning the gap. CDR1 and CDR2 from the germline V gene are SGHNT and YYREEE (reference sequence). The CDR3 runs to 16 residues. CDR3 residues: CASSLLPGEPTDTQYF. CDR3 sequence (DNA): TGTGCCAGCAGCTTACTACCCGGGGAACCCACAGATACGCAGTATTTT.

This clonotype was seen a single time. The gene calls are TRBV6-2 or TRBV6-3 and TRBJ2-1; TRBD2 aligns across 7 bases. Trimming removed 6 bases from V and 8 bases from J; junction bases left unmatched: 7. Germline CDR1 and CDR2: MNHEY and SVGEGT. The length of the CDR3 is 13 residues. The CDR3 region has the DNA TGTGCCAGCAGCGGACTAGGCACGGATGAGCAGTTCTTC. Translation gives CASSGLGTDEQFF.

The chain employs TRBV12-3 or TRBV12-4 and TRBJ1-5, with 11 bases matching TRBD1. The junction had 2 bases not matched to a gene; V was cut back by 6 bases and J by 7 bases. This CDR3 spans 13 amino acids. The CDR3 DNA reads as TGTGCCAGCAGCGGACAGGGGGCCCAGCCCCAGCATTTT. Its protein is CASSGQGAQPQHF.

This clonotype was counted between two and nine times. This chain connects TRBV5-8 to TRBJ2-7; the D is unclear. The length of the CDR3 is 14 residues. V was shortened by 0 bases and J by 3 bases, with 10 bases between the two germline ends. Germline CDR1 and CDR2: SGHTS and YDEGEE. The CDR3 coding sequence is TGTGCCAGCAGCTTGGAAACAGCCTACTACGAGCAGTACTTC. Its translation: CASSLETAYYEQYF.

The chain links TRBV4-3 to TRBJ2-1; possibly TRBD2 for D (6 bases). V dropped 4 bases and J dropped 0 bases, with 13 bases sitting between them. Germline lookup yields CDR1 LGHNA and CDR2 YSLEER. This CDR3 has 16 residues. As DNA, the CDR3 is TGCGCCAGCAGCCCCCTGGAGGGCAACTCCTACAATGAGCAGTTCTTC. The encoded protein is CASSPLEGNSYNEQFF.

This clonotype appeared a few times. The chain combines TRBV27 with TRBJ2-7, with 11 bases lining up with TRBD2. V was clipped by 4 bases and J by 2 bases; unmatched bases: 19. The CDR3 consists of 20 residues. CDR1 is MNHEY, CDR2 SMNVEV, per germline (reference sequence). The CDR3 sequence: CASSSLHFGTSGQRTYEQYF. CDR3 bases: TGTGCCAGCAGTTCCCTACACTTCGGGACTAGCGGTCAGCGAACCTACGAGCAGTACTTC.

Written as DNA, the CDR3 is TGCAGTGCTAGATCTAGGGGCGGGAGGACCGGGGAGCTGTTTTTT. It encodes CSARSRGGRTGELFF. The chain joins TRBV20-1 to TRBJ2-2, with TRBD2 identical over 8 bases. CDR3 length: 15 residues. Per germline, CDR1 DFQATT and CDR2 SNEGSKA (reference sequence). J was trimmed by 5 bases and V by 2 bases; bases with no gene match: 7.

The CDR3 here is CASSLDNLLGPPGTSGSDYNEQFF. CDR3 sequence (DNA): TGTGCCAGCAGCTTAGATAATCTCTTAGGGCCTCCCGGGACTAGCGGGAGTGACTACAATGAGCAGTTCTTC. The chain joins TRBV11-2 to TRBJ2-1; 14 nucleotides align to TRBD2. The CDR3 has 24 amino acids. Germline values: CDR1 SGHAT, CDR2 FQNNGV. V lost 0 bases and J lost 3; bases outside the gene matches: 22.

The rearrangement joins TRBV7-9 to TRBJ2-5; the match to TRBD1 covers 10 bases. Unmatched junction bases numbered 19, after V lost 5 bases and J lost 1 base. The length of the CDR3 is 20 residues. From germline, CDR1 is SEHNR and CDR2 FQNEAQ (reference sequence). Here the CDR3 reads CASSPTSGTGVGQGQETQYF. CDR3 in DNA: TGTGCCAGCAGCCCGACATCCGGGACAGGGGTCGGGCAAGGCCAAGAGACCCAGTACTTC.